Detailed here is one T cell receptor beta chain. Its antigen is as yet unknown. This sample was included in a study of T-cell memory formation after mild COVID-19. Across the study: Largely donor-specific TCR clusters were found.

5'RACE with constant-segment primers yielded barcoded, UMI-tagged TCR alpha and TCR beta cDNA libraries. MiXCR, run by TCRdb on the 5' RACE reads, gives a single entry per CDR3 protein. Of about 58,000 distinct CDR3 sequences listed, 28% are singletons. Trimming shortened V by 4 bases and J by 5 bases, and 15 bases separated the two germline ends. Looked up from germline, CDR1 is MGHRA and CDR2 is YSYEKL. This CDR3 contains 14 residues. Findings and caveats of the study: The study detected some responding clones in pre-infection memory, suggesting cross-reactive memory joined. Mainly CM and EM harbored the contracting CD4+ clones; mainly EMRA harbored the CD8+ ones.

The sequence was collected from a man younger than 35 who had mild COVID-19 (a few samples of this study predate the infection). Cell type and time point are not known. V usage is TRBV4-1 and J usage is TRBJ2-7, with D perhaps TRBD1 (6 bases). The sample comprised PBMCs or a T cell subset sorted from them (not recorded which). CDR3 sequence (DNA): TGCGCCAGCAGCCCCTCGGTGGGGGCCCACGAGCAGTACGTC. Protein: CASSPSVGAHEQYV.